Listed below are T cell receptor beta chains from one sample, sequenced in a study of beta chain features in type 1 diabetes. Produced via immunoSEQ multiplex PCR; TCRdb's table is partial and in-frame only. This table has around 250,000 clones, roughly 13% appearing once. The sample consisted of naive CD4+ T cells from blood. The receptors derive from a man younger than 45 with type 1 diabetes. Each CDR3 is given with its conserved first and last residue. Fields, in order: D gene, J gene, V gene, clone size, CDR3 DNA, CDR3 protein. The D gene is left open where the match is weak. Clone size is given for some rows only: seen once, a few or many times, or a class if the clone is expanded.

NA,TRBJ1-1,TRBV15,few,TGTGCCACCAGCCGACGGGAGAACACTGAAGCTTTCTTT,CATSRRENTEAFF
NA,TRBJ1-2,TRBV18,few,TGTGCCAGCTCACCAACAGGACAGACCTATGGCTACACCTTC,CASSPTGQTYGYTF
TRBD2,TRBJ2-2,TRBV4-2,NA,TGTGCCAGCAGCCAATCGGGACTAGCGGTACGTGGCGGGGAGCTGTTTTTT,CASSQSGLAVRGGELFF
NA,TRBJ2-7,TRBV27,NA,TGTGCCAGCAGTTCTGTTAAGGGGAGGTCCTACGAGCAGTACTTC,CASSSVKGRSYEQYF
TRBD1,TRBJ2-1,TRBV11-2,few,TGTGCCAGCAGCTTACCCGGACAGGACAAAGAGTTCTTC,CASSLPGQDKEFF
NA,TRBJ2-6,TRBV18,NA,TGTGCCAGCTCACCAACTGGAGAACTCGGGGCCAACGTCCTGACTTTC,CASSPTGELGANVLTF
NA,TRBJ2-7,TRBV6-5,NA,TGTGCCAGCAGGAGAGGGTGGCCCTACGAGCAGTACTTC,CASRRGWPYEQYF
NA,TRBJ1-4,TRBV29-1,NA,TGCAGCGTTGGAAGGGGGGGGAGTAATGAAAAACTGTTTTTT,CSVGRGGSNEKLFF
NA,TRBJ2-2,TRBV5-1,few,TGCGCCAGCAGCTTGGTTGCAGGGGACACCGGGGAGCTGTTTTTT,CASSLVAGDTGELFF
NA,TRBJ1-1,TRBV2,NA,TGTGCCAGCAGAGCCACTGAAGCTTTCTTT,CASRATEAFF
NA,TRBJ1-1,TRBV28,NA,TGTGCCAGCAGCTTACTAATGAACACTGAAGCTTTCTTT,CASSLLMNTEAFF
NA,TRBJ1-1,TRBV27,NA,TGTGCCAGCAGCCTGCGCTTTAATGGCTTGGAGGCTGAAGCTTTCTTT,CASSLRFNGLEAEAFF
TRBD1,TRBJ2-2,TRBV25-1,NA,TGTGCCAGCAGTGAACCGGACAGGGGCACCGGGGAGCTGTTTTTT,CASSEPDRGTGELFF
TRBD2,TRBJ2-7,TRBV30,NA,TGTGCCTGGATTGGCGGGAGCTCCTACGAGCAGTACTTC,CAWIGGSSYEQYF
TRBD2,TRBJ2-2,TRBV28,few,TGTGCCAGCAGTTTACGACTAGCGGGAACCGGGGAGCTGTTTTTT,CASSLRLAGTGELFF
TRBD1,TRBJ1-4,TRBV5-1,once,TGCGCCAGCTCGGATTCTCAGGGGGCTAATGAAAAACTGTTTTTT,CASSDSQGANEKLFF
NA,TRBJ2-1,TRBV7-2,NA,TGTGCCAGCAGCTTAGTAGGGGCGCAGGGCAATGAGCAGTTCTTC,CASSLVGAQGNEQFF
NA,TRBJ2-5,TRBV28,few,TGTGCCAGCAGTCTGGGACTTTCCGAGACCCAGTACTTC,CASSLGLSETQYF
TRBD2,TRBJ2-1,TRBV28,few,TGTGCCAGCAGTCCGTCTGTACTAGCGGGAGGCCGAGAGCAGTTCTTC,CASSPSVLAGGREQFF
TRBD2,TRBJ2-1,TRBV7-9,few,TGTGCCAGCAGCTTATCGACTAGCGGGAGATTTTACAATGAGCAGTTCTTC,CASSLSTSGRFYNEQFF
NA,TRBJ2-6,TRBV27,NA,TGTGCCAGCAGTTTTGGGGGGACTGGGGCCAACGTCCTGACTTTC,CASSFGGTGANVLTF
NA,TRBJ1-2,TRBV9,few,TGTGCCAGCAGCGCGGGACAAACTAACTATGGCTACACCTTC,CASSAGQTNYGYTF
NA,TRBJ2-1,TRBV5-6,few,TGTGCCAGCAGCCCGTCAAGTTTTAGAGGCTATGAGCAGTTCTTC,CASSPSSFRGYEQFF
NA,TRBJ1-3,TRBV30,NA,TGTGCCTGGAGTGTAGGCAGGGTGTTTGGAAACACCATATATTTT,CAWSVGRVFGNTIYF
NA,TRBJ2-7,TRBV7-2,few,TGTGCCAGCAGCTTAGGGAGGGGCGCTTACGAGCAGTACTTC,CASSLGRGAYEQYF
TRBD1,TRBJ2-5,TRBV2,few,TGTGCCAGCACCGTCCCGGGACAGGGAAAAGAGACCCAGTACTTC,CASTVPGQGKETQYF
TRBD2,TRBJ2-5,TRBV5-1,few,TGCGCCAGCAGCTTGTCGACTAGCGGGAGCCAGACCCAGTACTTC,CASSLSTSGSQTQYF
NA,TRBJ2-3,TRBV30,NA,TGTGCCTCCCTGACCGTAGGAGACACAGATACGCAGTATTTT,CASLTVGDTDTQYF
TRBD1,TRBJ1-2,TRBV10-3,few,TGTGCCATCGCAGGGGGAGAGGACTATGGCTACACCTTC,CAIAGGEDYGYTF
NA,TRBJ2-7,TRBV9,few,TGTGCCAGCAGCCCCAGTAATTACGAGCAGTACTTC,CASSPSNYEQYF
NA,TRBJ2-5,TRBV11-2,NA,TGTGCCAGCAGCTTAGGGGGCTATAGGGAGACCCAGTACTTC,CASSLGGYRETQYF
NA,TRBJ2-5,TRBV5-4,few,TGTGCCAGCAGCTTGCCTTCTCAAGAGACCCAGTACTTC,CASSLPSQETQYF
NA,TRBJ2-5,TRBV5-6,NA,TGTGCCAGCAGCCGAGGCGCGCAAGAGACCCAGTACTTC,CASSRGAQETQYF
NA,TRBJ2-7,TRBV28,few,TGTGCCAGCACCTCCGGGCAGGGGCCCTACGAGCAGTACTTC,CASTSGQGPYEQYF
TRBD2,TRBJ2-2,TRBV5-1,NA,TGCGCCAGCAACATAGCGGGAGCAGACACCGGGGAGCTGTTTTTT,CASNIAGADTGELFF
NA,TRBJ2-1,TRBV10-3,NA,TGTGCCATCAGTGAGTCGGGCAGGGGTCACTCCTACAATGAGCAGTTCTTC,CAISESGRGHSYNEQFF
TRBD2,TRBJ2-5,TRBV2,few,TGTGCCGGGAGACTAGCGGGAGAGACCCAGTACTTC,CAGRLAGETQYF
NA,TRBJ2-5,TRBV11-2,few,TGTGCCAGCAGCTTAGAAGCGGTTTACCAAGAGACCCAGTACTTC,CASSLEAVYQETQYF
NA,TRBJ2-1,TRBV7-2,NA,TGTGCCAGCAGCTTACAGGGTATGTCCTACAATGAGCAGTTCTTC,CASSLQGMSYNEQFF
NA,TRBJ1-1,TRBV19,few,TGTGCCAGTAGTAAGGTGGGACAGAACACTGAAGCTTTCTTT,CASSKVGQNTEAFF
TRBD1,TRBJ2-7,TRBV6-6,few,TGTGCCAGCAGTGTCTCCGGGACAGGCGGCTACGAGCAGTACTTC,CASSVSGTGGYEQYF
NA,TRBJ2-7,TRBV10-3,few,TGTGCCATCAGCGTCAGCTACGAGCAGTACTTC,CAISVSYEQYF
TRBD1,TRBJ2-7,TRBV9,NA,TGTGCCAGCAGCGTGGGGCAGGGGGATTACGAGCAGTACTTC,CASSVGQGDYEQYF
NA,TRBJ2-3,TRBV9,few,TGTGCCAGCAGCGTAGCTACCACAGATACGCAGTATTTT,CASSVATTDTQYF
NA,TRBJ2-6,TRBV5-1,NA,TGCGCCAGCAGTTCAATTTCTGGGGCCAACGTCCTGACTTTC,CASSSISGANVLTF
NA,TRBJ2-3,TRBV7-2,NA,TGTGCCAGCGGCGGGCGGCGGAGCACAGATACGCAGTATTTT,CASGGRRSTDTQYF
NA,TRBJ1-2,TRBV15,few,TGTGCCACCAGCAGTGCCCAGTACTATGGCTACACCTTC,CATSSAQYYGYTF
NA,TRBJ2-1,TRBV19,few,TGTGCCAGTAGTACTTTCAATGAGCAGTTCTTC,CASSTFNEQFF
NA,TRBJ2-4,TRBV18,few,TGTGCCAGCTCACCAGCAGGGGGGAACGACATTCAGTACTTC,CASSPAGGNDIQYF
NA,TRBJ2-2,TRBV7-3,NA,TGTGCCAGCAGCCTTACTAGGCCCGAAAACACCGGGGAGCTGTTTTTT,CASSLTRPENTGELFF
TRBD1,TRBJ1-1,TRBV5-6,few,TGTGCCAGCACCGGAACAGGGGGAACTGAAGCTTTCTTT,CASTGTGGTEAFF
NA,TRBJ1-5,TRBV19,NA,TGTGCCAGTAGCATGAGACAGGTCAATCAGCCCCAGCATTTT,CASSMRQVNQPQHF
NA,TRBJ2-5,TRBV2,NA,TGTGCCAGCTTACTAGGAGAGACCCAGTACTTC,CASLLGETQYF
TRBD2,TRBJ2-7,TRBV28,NA,TGTGCCAGCAGGAGGAGGATAGCGGGAGACGAGCAGTACTTC,CASRRRIAGDEQYF
TRBD1,TRBJ2-7,TRBV7-2,few,TGTGCCAGCAGCCGAGGGACAGGGAATGAGCAGTACTTC,CASSRGTGNEQYF